The source of this TCR beta chain is a study of cytomegalovirus exposure and HLA in healthy donors (dated by TCRdb to about 2017). Background for the entire study: An earlier analysis of 587 of the donors reported 250 to 300 Gb of sequence data and 117 million unique TCR beta sequences obtained from about 180 million T cells. An early release covering over 500 HLA-typed donors comprised 300 to 350 gigabases of sequencing data and 85 million to 100 million unique TCR sequences. Of the roughly 400 genotyped donors, 65% to 90% fell in the genetic ancestry cluster associated with self-reported Caucasian donors. The study aimed to test whether signatures of past pathogen exposure could be identified by cataloging public T cell receptors. Using immunosequencing, the study profiled T cell repertoires from about 650 subjects and related those repertoires to cytomegalovirus serostatus. Along with the approximately 670-subject first cohort, a separate validation cohort of more than 90 different subjects was used. The study combined high-throughput TCR immunosequencing, statistical association of individual TCRs with disease status, and machine learning to predict cytomegalovirus infection status. A later analysis re-analyzed previously published TCR beta repertoires from 600 to 850 donors and added high-resolution HLA genotyping to study TCR occurrence patterns. Rather than using new phenotypic data, the later analysis identified candidate immune exposures from TCR beta sequences and from how often those sequences occurred across donors. To decide whether each TCR beta V gene segment behaved as functional or pseudogenic, an earlier analysis of approximately 600 of the donors relied on high-throughput TCR beta sequencing. Donor age, sex, ethnicity and CMV serostatus were compiled together with the repertoire data. A later genetic analysis took genome-wide SNP genotypes for about three fifths of the roughly 700 donors and used that subset as a discovery cohort. Every repertoire in the discovery cohort had been generated on one and the same sequencing platform. Class I and class II HLA loci were covered by the typing at four-digit resolution. Typing coverage varied by locus: about 629-640 donors for A, B, C, DRB1 and DQB1; 522 for DQA1; nearly 610 for DPA1; more than 450 for DPB1. Several DR-DQ haplotypes were treated as single units for association and clustering because of strong linkage in the cohort. On average, roughly 200,000 unique TCR beta nucleotide sequences were sequenced per donor among roughly 430 genotyped donors of the cohort, with 15% to 20% of those sequences being non-productive.

According to the germline V gene, CDR1 reads SNHLY and CDR2 reads FYNNEI. Taken from cysteine to phenylalanine, the CDR3 has 14 residues. The CDR3 DNA has 42 bases and is translated from base 1. The germline V and J ends show losses of 6 bases and 4 bases respectively, and no gene match explains 7 bases of the junction. A word on this clone: Its antigen has not been determined. No much larger clone exists at a distance of one base, and base qualities are not known.

Results the study describes overall, beyond this receptor: Several of the top co-occurrence clusters appeared to be linked to parvovirus B19, influenza, CMV and Epstein-Barr virus, according to a later analysis. In a later genetic analysis, a missense DCLRE1C variant was associated with V-gene and J-gene trimming of TCR beta chains, and the association was replicated in an independent cohort. When HLA alleles, especially DR and DQ, strongly co-occurred, TCR associations were difficult to assign to individual alleles. The study gave a list of roughly 150 TCR beta chains associated with cytomegalovirus. Because HLA typing was unavailable for some donors at each locus, only the typed subset was used in association tests. In vitro tests confirmed that three of the cytomegalovirus-associated TCR beta chains recognize cytomegalovirus antigens. Most CMV-associated TCR beta chains appeared to be HLA-restricted in a later analysis, and the HLA associations seemed to be driven largely by CMV exposure. In a later genetic analysis, fewer N-insertions in productive TCRs were reported among donors in an Asian-associated ancestry cluster than the approximately 710-donor mean. A group of highly shared sequence variants was considered likely to be a technical artifact of the sequencing pipeline. An earlier analysis of approximately 540 of the donors showed that most TCR beta V segments appeared in productive rearrangements either about 90% or about 30% of the time, which broadly matched IMGT annotations. In both the original and validation cohorts, the classifier was reported to diagnose cytomegalovirus status with high specificity and sensitivity. A further reported finding was that TCR beta sequences accurately predicted the HLA-A and HLA-B alleles for most subjects in the first cohort. Across donors, most TCR sequences were observed very rarely, whereas some public TCRs were present in many individuals. For the cohort, immune exposure information was limited to CMV serostatus. Presence/absence analyses assumed roughly uniform sequencing depth across donors, an assumption that may not hold. In this cohort, only TCR beta chains were sequenced, and detectable features were limited by the absence of alpha or paired-chain data. The earlier analysis of approximately 560 of the donors excluded approximately 17 rarely observed V segments, including chromosome 9 orphons, because counts were too low. In a later analysis, the rate of TCR association differed among HLA loci, with DRB1 alleles having the most associated TCRs and HLA-C alleles having the fewest. Linkage disequilibrium might explain the correlated functional status among segregating V segments, but an unknown experimental factor could not be excluded. Specific HLA alleles were associated with over 15,000 TCR beta sequences at a false discovery rate of 0.05 in a later analysis. It was suggested by the authors that the approach could potentially be generalized to other disease states and immunological phenotypes. Compared with equally common non-associated chains, HLA-associated TCR beta chains in a later analysis were more clonally expanded and had lower generation probabilities. Some IMGT-functional V segments, including TRBV6-2 and TRBV6-3, could not be distinguished by the 87-base-pair reads and were therefore excluded.

The cohort comprised 550 to 700 healthy bone marrow donors. All cohort members were sampled while nominally healthy, although unrecorded immune exposures were likely present. The donor tested CMV seronegative, placing the donor among the approximately 400 seronegative members of the cohort. Every donor gave a peripheral blood sample, and the peripheral blood mononuclear cells from that sample were used for TCR beta sequencing. The Qiagen DNeasy Blood Extraction Kit was used to extract genomic DNA from the blood cell samples. Preparation of the library involved the immunoSEQ multiplex PCR assay. For the multiplex PCR, a mixture combining 60 forward primers for TCR Vbeta segments and 13 reverse primers for TCR Jbeta segments was used. A multiplex PCR assay on genomic DNA amplified the CDR3 region of rearranged TCR beta genes. Amplified TCR beta libraries were sequenced as 87-base-pair reads on the Illumina HiSeq System. Processing in the source paper ran as follows. A later analysis counted about 80 million unique TCR beta chains across the 690 or so repertoires, and 9 million to 14 million of these chains were shared by at least two donors. Raw reads were error-corrected and collapsed into unique sequences with a nearest-neighbor algorithm that merged closely related sequences to remove PCR and sequencing errors. V, D and J gene segments were assigned by aligning CDR3 sequences to IMGT reference sequences. For a sequence to be retained, a match of at least six nucleotides to both a V gene segment and a J gene segment was required. A rearrangement counted as productive if the CDR3 had no stop codons and remained in frame with V and J, and every other rearrangement counted as non-productive. Following IMGT convention, CDR3 was defined as the stretch from the second conserved V-encoded cysteine to the conserved J-encoded phenylalanine. Sequences without an unambiguous match to a single V gene segment were excluded from the earlier analysis of 587 of the donors. In an earlier analysis of approximately 590 of the donors, V segments were called functional above 56.7% productive rearrangements and were called segregating when the between-donor standard deviation exceeded 5%. A statistical classification framework was developed to diagnose cytomegalovirus status using the catalog of TCR beta chain sequences. V and J gene assignment, in a later analysis, came from comparing TCR nucleotide sequences with IMGT/GENE-DB human TR gene sequences. The TCRdist pipeline was used in a later analysis to assign CDR3 sequences and most-parsimonious VDJ recombination scenarios. In a later analysis, each TCR beta chain was defined by its CDR3 amino acid sequence together with its V-gene family, and reads lacking a unique V-gene family were excluded. A later analysis removed roughly 590 highly shared, low-generation-probability nucleotide sequences to deal with suspected cross-contamination and a sequencing artifact. A later analysis calculated a clonal expansion index for each public chain from normalized within-repertoire ranks of inferred template counts. Generation probabilities in a later analysis came from a VDJ recombination model fitted to out-of-frame rearrangements, and those results were checked against IGoR. In a later analysis, TCR-TCR, TCR-HLA and TCR-CMV co-occurrence was scored with hypergeometric tests, and a repertoire-size bias correction was applied to TCR pairs. False discovery rates were estimated in a later analysis by permuting HLA or CMV assignments 20 times. In a later analysis, co-occurring TCRs were grouped using DBSCAN, and TCRdist sequence similarity was added for clustering within HLA-allele-positive subsets. Co-occurrence clustering excluded repertoires with fewer than 30,000 or more than 120,000 public chains, plus five with anomalous nucleotide sharing. TCRdb took this table from immuneACCESS and kept in-frame rearrangements with V and J called. Such tables lack part of the clones; where checked against another copy, unresolved V genes explain under half of the gap, and the rest is unexplained. V, J and clone size are taken as reported in that table, and D and trimming were inferred from the DNA itself. For this sample the table gives about 180,000 clones, of which less than 80% were detected only once. The ten most abundant clones make up roughly 1.6% of the sample.

This TCR was recovered from a man younger than 35 in good health and CMV-seronegative. The chain links TRBV2 with TRBJ1-1; TRBD1 lines up with 8 middle nucleotides. The sample comprised PBMCs. The DNA is TGTGCCAGCAGAACTGGACAGGGAGGCACTGAAGCTTTCTTT. It codes for CASRTGQGGTEAFF.